This T cell receptor beta chain was sequenced during a study of technical replicates of blood from four donors. Data came from immunoSEQ multiplex PCR; TCRdb stores just in-frame clones and leaves some out. The sample holds 65,000 to 90,000 clones; roughly 94% are singletons and the top ten take 0.39%. Input material: T cells isolated from PBMCs. This receptor was identified in a human donor in good health.

CDR3 nucleotides: TGTGCCTGGGGGTTACAGATTTCGAACACTGAAGCTTTCTTT. Translation: CAWGLQISNTEAFF. This chain uses TRBV30 with TRBJ1-1; D is unclear. V gave up 5 bases and J gave up 1 base, with 14 bases separating them. The CDR3 has 14 amino acids. CDR1 and CDR2 from the germline V gene are GTSNPN and SVGIG (reference sequence).